These 17 T cell receptor beta chains were all obtained from the same sample, sequenced in a study of technical replicates of blood from a handful of donors. Produced via immunoSEQ multiplex PCR; TCRdb's table is partial and in-frame only. Of tens of thousands of clones detected, roughly 92% appear once; the ten largest clones hold around 0.37%. What was sequenced was T cells isolated from PBMCs. The receptors stem from a human donor in good health.

This rearrangement joins TRBV15 to TRBJ2-1; 7 bases match TRBD2. V lost 3 bases and J lost 4; bases outside the gene matches: 9. The germline gives CDR1 LNHNV, CDR2 YYDKDF (reference sequence). The CDR3 covers 16 residues. CDR3 sequence reads: CATSSISPSGYNEQFF. The CDR3 DNA follows: TGTGCCACCAGCAGTATTTCCCCTAGCGGATACAATGAGCAGTTCTTC.

The rearrangement links TRBV27 to TRBJ1-4; TRBD1 might be the D (6 bases). The CDR3 contains 15 residues. V lost 3 bases to trimming and J lost 10 bases, with 18 bases between them. Germline CDR1 reads MNHEY; CDR2 reads SMNVEV (reference sequence). The CDR3 here is CASSFGGQGSGKLFF. In DNA form, the CDR3 reads TGTGCCAGCAGTTTCGGTGGGCAGGGGAGTGGAAAACTGTTTTTT. Full variable domain (missing parts from reference TRBV27 and TRBJ1-4): EAQVTQNPRYLITVTGKKLTVTCSQNMNHEYMSWYRQDPGLGLRQIYYSMNVEVTDKGDVPEGYKVSRKEKRNFPLILESPSPNQTSLYFCASSFGGQGSGKLFFGSGTQLSVL.

The genes are TRBV2 and TRBJ1-2; 7 positions match TRBD1. Germline V gene sequence: CDR1 SNHLY, CDR2 FYNNEI. There are 14 residues in the CDR3. J lost 7 bases, V lost 5 bases, and 10 bases had no gene match. For the CDR3, the DNA is TGTGCCAGCAGTTGGGACAGCGAAGCTAGTGGCTACACCTTC. Its translation is CASSWDSEASGYTF.

The genes are TRBV27 and TRBJ2-7, with TRBD2 matching 7 bases. After removal of 2 bases from V and 4 bases from J, the junction contained 2 bases not matched to a gene. The germline V gene has CDR1 MNHEY and CDR2 SMNVEV (reference sequence). The CDR3 is 13 residues long. As DNA, the CDR3 is TGTGCCAGCAGTTTAGGGAGGGCTTACGAGCAGTACTTC. Translation: CASSLGRAYEQYF.

The gene calls are TRBV13 and TRBJ2-7, with no clear D. CDR3 length: 12 amino acids. Trimming cost V 3 bases and J 3 bases, with 6 bases left between them. The V gene's germline CDR1 is PRHDT and CDR2 FYEKMQ (reference sequence). CDR3 sequence reads: CASSLRLYEQYF. The DNA of the CDR3 is TGTGCCAGCAGCTTGAGGCTCTACGAGCAGTACTTC. Full variable domain (missing parts from reference TRBV13 and TRBJ2-7): AAGVIQSPRHLIKEKRETATLKCYPIPRHDTVYWYQQGPGQDPQFLISFYEKMQSDKGSIPDRFSAQQFSDYHSELNMSSLELGDSALYFCASSLRLYEQYFGPGTRLTVT.

This clone was counted only a few times. The chain combines TRBV18 with TRBJ1-5; D might be TRBD1 (5 bases). Germline V gives CDR1 KGHSH, CDR2 LQKENI. The CDR3 has 15 amino acids. Trimming took 3 bases from V and 0 from J, leaving 9 bases between them. DNA of the CDR3: TGTGCCAGCTCACCCCAGGGTTCTAGCAATCAGCCCCAGCATTTT. Translated, it gives CASSPQGSSNQPQHF.

V and J are TRBV21-1 and TRBJ2-7; the D call TRBD2 from the table was never checked on the DNA. TRBV21-1 is annotated as a pseudogene. The CDR3 has 17 amino acids. CDR3 coding DNA: TGTGCCAGCAGCAAACGGCCTAGCGGGAGTGTAACCTACGAGCAGTACTTC. It specifies CASSKRPSGSVTYEQYF.

The J gene is TRBJ2-2, the V gene TRBV7-6; 9 bases line up with TRBD1. CDR3 size: 14 residues. The germline CDR1 and CDR2 sequences are SGHVS and FNYEAQ. The junction had 5 bases not matched to a gene; V was cut back by 5 bases and J by 7 bases. DNA of the CDR3: TGTGCCAGCAGCCCCGACAGGGGGAACGGGGAGCTGTTTTTT. As protein: CASSPDRGNGELFF.

The chain recombines TRBV5-1 with TRBJ2-2; perhaps TRBD2 as D (5 bases). V gave up 9 bases and J gave up 0 bases, with 18 bases separating them. The V gene's germline CDR1 is SGHRS and CDR2 YFSETQ. The CDR3 consists of 16 residues. CDR3 coding DNA: TGCGCCACCACGACCGGGATCTTGGCGAACACCGGGGAGCTGTTTTTT. Translated, it gives CATTTGILANTGELFF.

The rearrangement uses TRBV5-1 and TRBJ2-5; a weak D match, TRBD2 (6 bases). The CDR3 runs to 13 residues. From germline, CDR1 is SGHRS and CDR2 YFSETQ. Trimming removed 4 bases at V and 3 bases at J, with 10 bases between. CDR3: CASSRDWKETQYF. CDR3 sequence (DNA): TGCGCCAGCAGCAGGGACTGGAAAGAGACCCAGTACTTC.

The chain is built from TRBV11-2 and TRBJ2-3; TRBD1 is a possible D gene (6 bases). The ends were cut back, 0 bases at V and 1 base at J, with 8 bases in the middle. This CDR3 spans 15 amino acids. Germline V gene sequence: CDR1 SGHAT, CDR2 FQNNGV. The CDR3 DNA follows: TGTGCCAGCAGCTTAGACCCAGGGGGCACAGATACGCAGTATTTT. It encodes CASSLDPGGTDTQYF. Based on the CDR3 plus reference TRBV11-2 and TRBJ2-3, the full variable domain is EAGVAQSPRYKIIEKRQSVAFWCNPISGHATLYWYQQILGQGPKLLIQFQNNGVVDDSQLPKDRFSAERLKGVDSTLKIQPAKLEDSAVYLCASSLDPGGTDTQYFGPGTRLTVL.

The chain links TRBV7-3 to TRBJ2-7; D unresolved. Looked up from germline, CDR1 is SGHTA and CDR2 is FQGTGA. The V and J ends lost 2 bases and 5 bases respectively, with 16 bases between them. This CDR3 has 15 residues. Here the CDR3 reads CASSLSRAGLNEQYF. CDR3 bases: TGTGCCAGCAGCTTATCACGTGCAGGTCTGAACGAGCAGTACTTC.

This chain's CDR3 is CASRAGDSGNTIYF. CDR3 nucleotides: TGTGCCAGCAGGGCGGGAGATTCTGGAAACACCATATATTTT. This rearrangement joins TRBV9 to TRBJ1-3, with no clear D. Germline CDR1 is SGDLS and CDR2 is YYNGEE. The CDR3 runs to 14 residues. With 5 bases removed from V and 1 base from J, the gap between germline ends came to 10 bases.

In its sample, this clone was seen once. The genes are TRBV25-1 and TRBJ2-7; TRBD2 matches 10 bases. The germline V gene has CDR1 MGHDK and CDR2 SYGVNS. The CDR3 is 14 amino acids. Trimming removed 7 bases from V and 5 bases from J; junction bases left unmatched: 8. CDR3 coding DNA: TGTGCCAGCAATCCTAGCGGGAGAATGAACGAGCAGTACTTC. Protein: CASNPSGRMNEQYF.

This chain connects TRBV2 to TRBJ2-7, with D unclear. Germline V lookup: CDR1 SNHLY, CDR2 FYNNEI. The CDR3 sequence is 13 residues long. The V gene lost 4 bases and the J gene lost 2 bases, with 9 bases spanning the gap. The DNA for the CDR3 is TGTGCCAGCAGTGTTTCGAGGACCTACGAGCAGTACTTC. Protein sequence: CASSVSRTYEQYF. Full variable domain (remainder filled in from reference TRBV2 and TRBJ2-7): EPEVTQTPSHQVTQMGQEVILRCVPISNHLYFYWYRQILGQKVEFLVSFYNNEISEKSEIFDDQFSVERPDGSNFTLKIRSTKLEDSAMYFCASSVSRTYEQYFGPGTRLTVT.

This chain joins TRBV15 and TRBJ2-7, with TRBD1 as a possible D gene (6 bases). Germline lookup yields CDR1 LNHNV and CDR2 YYDKDF (reference sequence). This CDR3 has 12 residues. The V gene lost 6 bases and the J gene lost 7 bases, with 13 bases spanning the gap. DNA of the CDR3: TGTGCCACCAGGAGCGACACAGGGGAGCAGTACTTC. Protein: CATRSDTGEQYF.

The chain employs TRBV28 and TRBJ2-7; tentatively, D is TRBD1 (5 bases). The germline gives CDR1 MDHEN, CDR2 SYDVKM. V lost 3 bases and J lost 0, with 15 bases in between. CDR3 length: 16 amino acids. CDR3 in amino acids: CASSFGRDVSSYEQYF. The CDR3 nucleotides read TGTGCCAGCAGTTTTGGCAGGGATGTTAGCTCCTACGAGCAGTACTTC.